The rows below give T cell receptor beta chains drawn from one sample of a study of Ad26.COV2.S vaccination and SARS-CoV-2 variants. The data were produced by immunoSEQ multiplex PCR, yet TCRdb's version contains in-frame clones alone and is incomplete. This sample has some 390,000 clones, with 70% to 90% found just once. The specimen comprised peripheral blood, sampled in a trial of Ad26.COV2.S vaccine versus placebo. The receptor set was obtained from a person between 18 and 65 years old who received the Ad26.COV2.S COVID-19 vaccine or a placebo. The CDR3 runs from the conserved cysteine through the conserved F or W. D genes are given only for firm matches. Size is omitted from some rows. Given values are once, few, many or a class for expanded clones.

abundance | j_gene | v_gene | d_gene | CDR3nt | CDR3aa
once | TRBJ2-3 | TRBV4-1 | TRBD2 | TGCGCCAGCAGCCCGCGGGGTAGCGGGACTAGCACAGATACGCAGTATTTT | CASSPRGSGTSTDTQYF
NA | TRBJ2-5 | TRBV4-1 | TRBD2 | TGCGCCAGCAGCCAAGAAGGGCTAGCGGGAGGTGAGACCCAGTACTTC | CASSQEGLAGGETQYF
NA | TRBJ2-5 | TRBV19 | NA | TGTGCCAGTAGTGCCCACAGGGAAGCAAGGGAGACCCAGTACTTC | CASSAHREARETQYF
NA | TRBJ2-7 | TRBV18 | NA | TGTGCCAGCTCACCAGGGGCTAACTACGAGCAGTACTTC | CASSPGANYEQYF
NA | TRBJ1-5 | TRBV30 | TRBD1 | TGTGCCTGGAGTGCAGGGACAGCCCCAAATCAGCCCCAGCATTTT | CAWSAGTAPNQPQHF
once | TRBJ2-7 | TRBV6-5 | TRBD1 | TGTGCCAGCAGCCGGGGACAGATCTACGAGCAGTACTTC | CASSRGQIYEQYF
NA | TRBJ2-3 | TRBV14 | NA | TGTGCCAGCAGCCCTAATAGGGACTTTTGGACAGATACGCAGTATTTT | CASSPNRDFWTDTQYF
NA | TRBJ1-5 | TRBV30 | NA | TGTGCCTGGAGTACAGGCCCGGCGCTCAGCAATCAGCCCCAGCATTTT | CAWSTGPALSNQPQHF
NA | TRBJ2-4 | TRBV2 | TRBD2 | TGTGCCAGCAGGCGGGAGGGGACTAGCGGGAGGGCACTCCTAGCCAAAAACATTCAGTACTTC | CASRREGTSGRALLAKNIQYF
NA | TRBJ2-7 | TRBV4-1 | NA | TGCGCCAGCAGCCCTAAAAAACAGGGCCCCTACGAGCAGTACTTC | CASSPKKQGPYEQYF
NA | TRBJ1-2 | TRBV9 | NA | TGTGCCAGCAGCCCTGGGGGGGCGCCTGGCTACACCTTC | CASSPGGAPGYTF
NA | TRBJ1-1 | TRBV4-1 | NA | TGCGCCAGCAGCCACCCCGGGAAGATGGCCACTGAAGCTTTCTTT | CASSHPGKMATEAFF
NA | TRBJ1-1 | TRBV4-1 | TRBD1 | TGCGCCAGCAGCCGAAGGACAGGGGACACTGAAGCTTTCTTT | CASSRRTGDTEAFF
NA | TRBJ2-1 | TRBV7-3 | NA | TGTGCCAGCAGCGCCACCTCGGGGCGTCCTCGCGATGAGCAGTTCTTC | CASSATSGRPRDEQFF
NA | TRBJ2-7 | TRBV18 | NA | TGTGCCAGCTCACCACCGGGGAGGGGGGGCTACGAGCAGTACTTC | CASSPPGRGGYEQYF
NA | TRBJ1-4 | TRBV11-2 | NA | TGTGCCAGCAGCTTGTCTAGGGCAACTAATGAAAAACTGTTTTTT | CASSLSRATNEKLFF
NA | TRBJ2-1 | TRBV7-9 | NA | TGTGCCAGCAGCTTAGCCAGCCCGGGCAATGAGCAGTTCTTC | CASSLASPGNEQFF
NA | TRBJ2-1 | TRBV5-4 | NA | TGTGCCAGCAGCTCGGACTATCCCTCCTACAATGAGCAGTTCTTC | CASSSDYPSYNEQFF
NA | TRBJ2-4 | TRBV18 | TRBD1 | TGTGCCAGCTCACCCCGGGACAGGGGGCGTCACATTCAGTACTTC | CASSPRDRGRHIQYF
NA | TRBJ2-2 | TRBV3-1/TRBV3-2 | TRBD2 | TGTGCCAGCAGCCAAGTCGGACTAGCGGGAGGTATCGGGGAGCTGTTTTTT | CASSQVGLAGGIGELFF
NA | TRBJ2-4 | TRBV12-3/TRBV12-4 | TRBD1 | TGTGCCAGCATCGGACAGGGTTCCAACATTCAGTACTTC | CASIGQGSNIQYF
NA | TRBJ2-7 | TRBV28 | TRBD1 | TGTGCCAGCAGTTTGGGGACAGGGGGGAACGAGCAGTACTTC | CASSLGTGGNEQYF
NA | TRBJ2-2 | TRBV12-3/TRBV12-4 | TRBD1 | TGTGCCAGCCGACAGGGGAACGGGGAGCTGTTTTTT | CASRQGNGELFF
NA | TRBJ2-7 | TRBV28 | NA | TGTGCCAGCATCCCGGGACGGAGCTCCTACGAGCAGTACTTC | CASIPGRSSYEQYF
NA | TRBJ1-2 | TRBV5-6 | TRBD1 | TGTGCCAGCAGCTGGAAAAAAGACAGGGCATTTAACTATGGCTACACCTTC | CASSWKKDRAFNYGYTF
NA | TRBJ2-3 | TRBV12-3/TRBV12-4 | NA | TGTGCCAGCAGTTTAGCGAGGCGAGATACGCAGTATTTT | CASSLARRDTQYF
NA | TRBJ1-4 | TRBV7-9 | NA | TGTGCCAGCAGCTTTAAGGGTCGAAATGAAAAACTGTTTTTT | CASSFKGRNEKLFF
few | TRBJ2-7 | TRBV5-1 | TRBD1 | TGCGCCAGCAGCTTGGGGACAGGGGGTGAGCAGTACTTC | CASSLGTGGEQYF
NA | TRBJ2-2 | TRBV19 | NA | TGTGCCAGTAGTAAGGTCCGGGGAAACACCGGGGAGCTGTTTTTT | CASSKVRGNTGELFF
few | TRBJ2-7 | TRBV9 | NA | TGTGCCAGCAGCGTCGTCCCAGGACAGCCCTACGAGCAGTACTTC | CASSVVPGQPYEQYF
NA | TRBJ2-7 | TRBV7-9 | NA | TGTGCCAGCAGCTCCGGGACGGGGCCCTACGAGCAGTACTTC | CASSSGTGPYEQYF
NA | TRBJ1-5 | TRBV5-4 | NA | TGTGCCAGCAGCTTCAACAGGGATCAGCCCCAGCATTTT | CASSFNRDQPQHF
NA | TRBJ2-1 | TRBV10-3 | NA | TGTGCCATCAGTGAACGGGCAGAGCAGTTCTTC | CAISERAEQFF
NA | TRBJ1-2 | TRBV18 | TRBD1 | TGTGCCAGCTCCCCGGGACAGTCAAGTGGCTACACCTTC | CASSPGQSSGYTF
few | TRBJ2-2 | TRBV4-2 | TRBD1 | TGTGCCAGCAGCCACGAAGGACAGGGAAACCGGGAGCTGTTTTTT | CASSHEGQGNRELFF
once | TRBJ2-1 | TRBV30 | NA | TGTGCCTGCGGTGACAATGAGCAGTTCTTC | CACGDNEQFF
NA | TRBJ1-3 | TRBV5-1 | NA | TGCGCCACCCGCCCGGGGGAGGGAAACACCATATATTTT | CATRPGEGNTIYF
NA | TRBJ2-1 | TRBV10-3 | NA | TGTGCCATCAGTCCGACTGGTAGCTCCTACAATGAGCAGTTCTTC | CAISPTGSSYNEQFF
NA | TRBJ2-7 | TRBV28 | NA | TGTGCCAGCAGCGGAACCCACTACGAGCAGTACTTC | CASSGTHYEQYF
few | TRBJ1-2 | TRBV29-1 | NA | TGCAGCGTTGCGGGGATCTATGGCTACACCTTC | CSVAGIYGYTF
once | TRBJ2-5 | TRBV3-1/TRBV3-2 | NA | TGTGCCAGCAGGCATAGAACAGGAAAAGAGACCCAGTACTTC | CASRHRTGKETQYF
NA | TRBJ2-7 | TRBV7-3 | NA | TGTGCCAGCAGCCTCCACAGGGCCCCATACGAGCAGTACTTC | CASSLHRAPYEQYF
NA | TRBJ2-3 | TRBV12-2 | NA | TGTGCAAGTCGCTTAGCTACGCCTACGCAGTATTTT | CASRLATPTQYF
NA | TRBJ2-5 | TRBV27 | NA | TGTGCCAGCAGTCCCCGGTTAGCGGAAGAGACCCAGTACTTC | CASSPRLAEETQYF
NA | TRBJ2-2 | TRBV19 | TRBD1 | TGTGCCAGTAGTATAGGGAGGACAGGGGCCGGATCCGGGGAGCTGTTTTTT | CASSIGRTGAGSGELFF
NA | TRBJ2-2 | TRBV28 | NA | TGTGCCAGCACGCCCGGACAGATTAACACCGGGGAGCTGTTTTTT | CASTPGQINTGELFF
NA | TRBJ2-7 | TRBV10-2 | TRBD1 | TGCGCCAGCAGAGACCCGGGACAGGGTCGCGAGCAGTACTTC | CASRDPGQGREQYF
NA | TRBJ1-5 | TRBV13 | NA | TGTGCCAGCAGCCTCCTCCACCACCTTAGCAATCAGCCCCAGCATTTT | CASSLLHHLSNQPQHF
NA | TRBJ1-5 | TRBV6-2/TRBV6-3 | NA | TGTGCCAGCAGTTACGGGTCGCAGGGGCCCCAGCATTTT | CASSYGSQGPQHF
NA | TRBJ2-5 | TRBV27 | NA | TGTGCCAGCAGTTTATCAGGGCTGACAGGGAGGGAAGAGACCCAGTACTTC | CASSLSGLTGREETQYF